One and the same sample provided the 8 T cell receptor beta chains below, sequenced in a study of T cells in localized non-small cell lung cancer (dated by TCRdb to 2018 to 2020). The library was produced with the immunoSEQ multiplex PCR assay. TCRdb limited this immuneACCESS table to in-frame rearrangements with V and J called. A share of clones is missing; checked studies link under half to unresolved V genes, and the rest is unexplained. The sample table records about 26,000 clones; roughly 80% of these occur just once. The ten largest clones represent 4.1% of the sample. Sample: peripheral blood, taken before any cancer treatment. The receptors originated from a woman aged 35 to 69 with stage I lung adenocarcinoma.

The chain couples TRBV2 to TRBJ2-7; D remains unclear. Per germline, CDR1 SNHLY and CDR2 FYNNEI. The CDR3 extends over 12 amino acids. The V end lost 3 bases, the J end lost 3 bases, and 6 bases lay between the germline ends. The CDR3 spells CASSDWIYEQYF. CDR3 coding DNA: TGTGCCAGCAGTGACTGGATCTACGAGCAGTACTTC.

The gene calls are TRBV6-1 and TRBJ2-7; D ambiguous. This CDR3 is 14 amino acids long. Per germline, CDR1 MNHNS and CDR2 SASEGT. Trimming removed 3 bases at V and 5 bases at J, with 14 bases between. CDR3 bases: TGTGCCAGCAGTGAGGTGATAGGCTCGCACGAGCAGTACTTC. Translation gives CASSEVIGSHEQYF.

The chain uses TRBV6-6 and TRBJ1-1, with D hard to call. V was shortened by 6 bases and J by 8 bases, with 13 bases between the two germline ends. The length of the CDR3 is 12 residues. CDR1 is MNHNY and CDR2 is SVGAGI in the germline V gene (reference sequence). CDR3 in amino acids: CASSRVQWEAFF. The DNA for the CDR3 is TGTGCCAGCAGCCGAGTACAGTGGGAAGCTTTCTTT.

The chain carries TRBV20-1 and TRBJ2-5; possibly TRBD1 for D (6 bases). The CDR3 length is 11 residues. Trimming pared 7 bases from V and 0 bases from J, leaving 6 bases between. The V gene's germline CDR1 is DFQATT and CDR2 SNEGSKA (reference sequence). Here the CDR3 reads CSGTDQETQYF. CDR3 coding DNA: TGCAGTGGGACAGACCAAGAGACCCAGTACTTC.

The chain carries TRBV7-8 and TRBJ2-7; TRBD2 matches at 14 bases. CDR3 length equals 18 residues. Germline lookup yields CDR1 SGHVS and CDR2 FQNEAQ. The junction had 9 bases not matched to a gene; V was cut back by 5 bases and J by 0 bases. The CDR3 DNA sequence: TGTGCCAGCAGCCTCGGGACTAGCGGGGGCCTCAGCTCCTACGAGCAGTACTTC. Its protein product is CASSLGTSGGLSSYEQYF.

The genes are TRBV27 and TRBJ2-1, with 7 bases identical to TRBD1. Germline CDR1 MNHEY, CDR2 SMNVEV (reference sequence). The CDR3 sequence is 15 residues long. Trimming at V came to 2 bases and at J to 0 bases, leaving 1 base not matched to a gene. The CDR3 bases are TGTGCCAGCAGTTTAAGGGACAGCTCCTACAATGAGCAGTTCTTC. Translation gives CASSLRDSSYNEQFF.

The J gene is TRBJ1-2, the V gene TRBV7-2; 10 bases match TRBD1. The CDR3 extends over 14 amino acids. Germline V gives CDR1 SGHTA, CDR2 FQGNSA. V lost 3 bases, J lost 10 bases, and 8 bases stayed unmatched. This CDR3 reads CASSLVGQGVFYTF. Written as DNA, the CDR3 is TGTGCCAGCAGCTTGGTCGGACAGGGGGTTTTCTACACCTTC.

The V gene is TRBV9, the J gene TRBJ2-1; D gene uncertain. Trimming removed 0 bases at V and 4 bases at J, with 8 bases between. This CDR3 spans 14 amino acids. CDR1 SGDLS and CDR2 YYNGEE come from the germline V gene. CDR3 sequence reads: CASSVEGIYNEQFF. The CDR3 bases are TGTGCCAGCAGCGTAGAGGGAATATACAATGAGCAGTTCTTC. Supplemented by reference TRBV9 and TRBJ2-1, the full variable domain reads DSGVTQTPKHLITATGQRVTLRCSPRSGDLSVYWYQQSLDQGLQFLIQYYNGEERAKGNILERFSAQQFPDLHSELNLSSLELGDSALYFCASSVEGIYNEQFFGPGTRLTVL.